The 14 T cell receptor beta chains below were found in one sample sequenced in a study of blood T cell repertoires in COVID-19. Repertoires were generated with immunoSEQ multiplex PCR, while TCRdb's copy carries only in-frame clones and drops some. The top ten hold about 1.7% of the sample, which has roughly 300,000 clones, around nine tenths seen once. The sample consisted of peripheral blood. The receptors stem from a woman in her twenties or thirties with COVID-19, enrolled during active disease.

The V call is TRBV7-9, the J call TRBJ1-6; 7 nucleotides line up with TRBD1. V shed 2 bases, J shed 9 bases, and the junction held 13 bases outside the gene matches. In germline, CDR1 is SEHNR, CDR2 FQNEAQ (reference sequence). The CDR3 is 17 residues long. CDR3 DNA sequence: TGTGCCAGCAGCTTAAGCGAGACACGGGACAGCAGTTCACCCCTCCACTTT. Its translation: CASSLSETRDSSSPLHF.

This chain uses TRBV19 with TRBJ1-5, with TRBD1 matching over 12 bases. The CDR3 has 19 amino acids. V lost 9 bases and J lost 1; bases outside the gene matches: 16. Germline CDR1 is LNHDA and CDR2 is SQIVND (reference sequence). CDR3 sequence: CASLNTGTGGGKSNQPQHF. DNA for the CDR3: TGTGCCAGCTTAAACACCGGGACAGGGGGCGGAAAGAGCAATCAGCCCCAGCATTTT.

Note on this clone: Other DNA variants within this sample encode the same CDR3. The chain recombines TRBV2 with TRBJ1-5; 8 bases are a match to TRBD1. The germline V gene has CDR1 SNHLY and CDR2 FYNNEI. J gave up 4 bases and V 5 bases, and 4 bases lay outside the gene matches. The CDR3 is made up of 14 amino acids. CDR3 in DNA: TGTGCCAGCAGTCCCGACAGGGGAAATCAGCCCCAGCATTTT. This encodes CASSPDRGNQPQHF.

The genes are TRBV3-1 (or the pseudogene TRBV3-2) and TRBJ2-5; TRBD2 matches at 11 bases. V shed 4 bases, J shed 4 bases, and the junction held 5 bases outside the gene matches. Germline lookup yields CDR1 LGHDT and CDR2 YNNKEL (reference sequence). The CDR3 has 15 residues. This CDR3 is CASSLSGGARETQYF. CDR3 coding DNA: TGTGCCAGCAGCCTTAGCGGGGGGGCACGAGAGACCCAGTACTTC.

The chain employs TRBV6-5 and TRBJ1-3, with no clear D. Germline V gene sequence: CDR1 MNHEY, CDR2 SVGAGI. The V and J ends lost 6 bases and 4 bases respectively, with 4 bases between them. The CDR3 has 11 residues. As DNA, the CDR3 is TGTGCCAGCAGGGCAGGAAACACCATATATTTT. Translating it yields CASRAGNTIYF.

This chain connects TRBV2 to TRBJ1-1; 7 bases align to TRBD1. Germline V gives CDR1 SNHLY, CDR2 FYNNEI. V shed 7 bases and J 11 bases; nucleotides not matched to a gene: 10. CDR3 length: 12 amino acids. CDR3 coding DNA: TGTGCCAGCAATACACAGGGGTATGGGGCTTTCTTT. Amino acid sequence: CASNTQGYGAFF.

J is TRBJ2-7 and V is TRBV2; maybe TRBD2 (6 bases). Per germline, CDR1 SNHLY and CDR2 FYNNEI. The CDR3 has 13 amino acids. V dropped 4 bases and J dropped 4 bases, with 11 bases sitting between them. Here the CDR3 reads CASSVGSGYEQYF. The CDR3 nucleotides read TGTGCCAGCAGTGTCGGTAGCGGATACGAGCAGTACTTC.

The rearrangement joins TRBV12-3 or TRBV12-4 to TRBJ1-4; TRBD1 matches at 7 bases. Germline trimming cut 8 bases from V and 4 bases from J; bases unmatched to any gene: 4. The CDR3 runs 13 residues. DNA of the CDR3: TGTGCCAGCGGGGACAGCGTTAATGAAAAACTGTTTTTT. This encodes CASGDSVNEKLFF.

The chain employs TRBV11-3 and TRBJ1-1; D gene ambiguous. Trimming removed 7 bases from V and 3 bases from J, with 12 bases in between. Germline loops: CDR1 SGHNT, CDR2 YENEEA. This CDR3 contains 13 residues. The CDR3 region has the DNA TGTGCCAGCAACAACGAGGTTGACACTGAAGCTTTCTTT. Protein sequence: CASNNEVDTEAFF.

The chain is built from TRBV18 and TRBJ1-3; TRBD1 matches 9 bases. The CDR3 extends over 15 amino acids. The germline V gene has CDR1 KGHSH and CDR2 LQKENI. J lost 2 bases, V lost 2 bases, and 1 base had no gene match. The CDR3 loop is CASSPRQGAGNTIYF. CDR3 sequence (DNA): TGTGCCAGCTCACCAAGACAGGGGGCTGGAAACACCATATATTTT.

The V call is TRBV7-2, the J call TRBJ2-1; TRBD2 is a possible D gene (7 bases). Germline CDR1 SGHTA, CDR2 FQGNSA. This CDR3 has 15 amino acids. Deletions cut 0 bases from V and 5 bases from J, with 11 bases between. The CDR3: CASSLAGGLNNEQFF. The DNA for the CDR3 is TGTGCCAGCAGCTTAGCGGGGGGGCTAAACAATGAGCAGTTCTTC. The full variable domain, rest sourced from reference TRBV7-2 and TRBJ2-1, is GAGVSQSPSNKVTEKGKDVELRCDPISGHTALYWYRQSLGQGLEFLIYFQGNSAPDKSGLPSDRFSAERTGGSVSTLTIQRTQQEDSAVYLCASSLAGGLNNEQFFGPGTRLTVL.

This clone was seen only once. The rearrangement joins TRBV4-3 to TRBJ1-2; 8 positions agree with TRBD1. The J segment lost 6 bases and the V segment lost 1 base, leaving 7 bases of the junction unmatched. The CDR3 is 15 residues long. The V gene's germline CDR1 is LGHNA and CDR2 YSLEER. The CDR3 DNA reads TGCGCCAGCAGCCAAGTAGGCAGGGGGCGGCATGGCTACACCTTC. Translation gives CASSQVGRGRHGYTF.

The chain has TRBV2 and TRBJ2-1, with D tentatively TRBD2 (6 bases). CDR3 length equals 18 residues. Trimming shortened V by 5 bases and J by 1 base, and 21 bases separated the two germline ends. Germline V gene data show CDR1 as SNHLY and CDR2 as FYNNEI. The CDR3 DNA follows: TGTGCCAGCAGTCCAAACTTAGGAACTAGCCGTTCCTACAATGAGCAGTTCTTC. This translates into CASSPNLGTSRSYNEQFF.

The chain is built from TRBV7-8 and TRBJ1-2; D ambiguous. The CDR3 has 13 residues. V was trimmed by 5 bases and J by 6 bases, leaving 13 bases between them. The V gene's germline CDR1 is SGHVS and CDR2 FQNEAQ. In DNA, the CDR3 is TGTGCCAGCAGCACGGCGGGTTTCGATGGCTACACCTTC. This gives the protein CASSTAGFDGYTF.